The rows below give T cell receptor beta chains drawn from one sample of a study of regulatory T cells in long-lasting Graves disease. Using its own MiXCR run on the multiplex PCR reads, TCRdb lists one record per CDR3 protein. The repertoire holds about 470,000 distinct CDR3 sequences, with more than 13% as singletons. The data also belong to a second study, concerning T cells in Graves' hyperthyroidism and ophthalmopathy.

The starting material was peripheral blood mononuclear cells (PBMCs), obtained at new diagnosis, from a patient treated with antithyroid drugs. These receptors all come from a woman aged 25 to 39 with Graves disease. The CDR3 runs from the conserved cysteine through the conserved F or W. Each record gives: V gene, D gene, J gene, CDR3 protein. A D gene is named only where the DNA matches it firmly.

>TRBV14|NA|TRBJ1-1
CASSQDRYMSFEAFF
>TRBV12-3/TRBV12-4|NA|TRBJ2-2
CATQSITNTGELFF
>TRBV20-1|NA|TRBJ1-4
CSAFKGGTNEKLFF
>TRBV5-1|NA|TRBJ1-4
CASSGGLGEKLFF
>TRBV20-1|TRBD1|TRBJ1-5
CSAYPAGQGASQPQHF
>TRBV30|TRBD2|TRBJ2-1
CAWVEGGLLYNEQFF
>TRBV6-9|TRBD2|TRBJ2-7
CASSSPAGGRYEQYF
>TRBV7-2|TRBD1|TRBJ2-7
CASSPRTGSTYEQYF
>TRBV20-1|TRBD2|TRBJ2-2
CSASRTSGSTGELFF
>TRBV28|NA|TRBJ1-5
CASSFLNQPQHF
>TRBV6-5|NA|TRBJ1-2
CASSYILFGSTYGYTF
>TRBV10-1|NA|TRBJ1-1
CASSESFGEAFF
>TRBV28|TRBD2|TRBJ2-1
CASSFPTSGWGYNEQFF
>TRBV27|TRBD2|TRBJ2-1
CASSLRLAGVGNEQFF
>TRBV6-2/TRBV6-3|NA|TRBJ1-3
CASTPQSFASGNTIYF
>TRBV28|TRBD1|TRBJ2-3
CASSSTGGGPDTQYF
>TRBV7-3|TRBD2|TRBJ2-7
CASSLTGSGLAGGEQYF
>TRBV20-1|NA|TRBJ1-6
CSARGTDYNSPLHF
>TRBV30|NA|TRBJ1-1
CAWSGQYVNTEAFF
>TRBV28|NA|TRBJ1-1
CASSTEQENTEAFF
>TRBV19|NA|TRBJ2-7
CASSWDGQEQYF
>TRBV2|TRBD1|TRBJ2-3
CASRRDREQYF
>TRBV5-6|TRBD2|TRBJ2-5
CASSPVDPQPGLAGVRETQYF
>TRBV20-1|TRBD2|TRBJ2-5
CSASGRPGAETQYF
>TRBV2|TRBD1|TRBJ1-5
CASSARTGRGNQPQHF
>TRBV2|NA|TRBJ2-1
CASRGDGNAEQFF